This T cell receptor beta chain stems from a study of CD8 T cells in Susac syndrome. Findings of the study overall: The relatively small number of individuals in the TCR sequencing and HLA analysis was acknowledged by the study.

Turning to this clonotype: Its antigen is unidentified.

With random hexamers, 0.5 to 1 ug RNA was reverse transcribed. Amplification of TCR beta CDR3 used immunoSEQ multiplex PCR across 54 Vbeta and 13 Jbeta. TCRdb ran MiXCR on the immunoSEQ multiplex PCR reads and lists one entry per CDR3 protein. The sample includes approximately 190,000 distinct CDR3 sequences, roughly 92% of them seen just once. In blood CD8+ and CD4+ T cells, TCR beta underwent sequencing. It was healthy donors who served as the controls, matched for age and sex. With 4 bases removed from V and 0 bases from J, the gap between germline ends came to 7 bases. The CDR3 is 13 residues long. Germline V gives CDR1 KGHSH, CDR2 LQKENI.

The sequencing sample was made of CD4+ T cells from PBMCs. The TCR was taken from a human donor in good health. V gene TRBV18 combines with J gene TRBJ2-7; possible D gene TRBD1, 5 bases. The CDR3 loop is CASSRQNSYEQYF. DNA of the CDR3: TGTGCCAGCTCACGACAGAACTCCTACGAGCAGTACTTC.